The table lists the clone carrying this TCR beta chain with a few counts. How the authors handled the data: How many nucleated cells were present was estimated from reference gene primer amplification. Assay used: immunoSEQ multiplex PCR; TCRdb lists only in-frame clones, some missing. For V, J and clone size, that table is used; D and trimming come from the DNA. The sample has approximately 100,000 clones; 85% to 90% are singletons. The data were obtained in a study of blood T cell repertoires in COVID-19. Study overall: Sites in the United States, Italy and Spain provided acute and convalescent COVID-19 samples. T cells, B-cell-depleted T cells, or PBMCs supplied cDNA or gDNA.

CDR3 length: 13 residues. The V end lost 3 bases, the J end lost 8 bases, and 14 bases lay between the germline ends. CDR1 is SGHKS, CDR2 YYEKEE, per germline (reference sequence). The sequenced material came from peripheral blood. V and J are TRBV5-5 and TRBJ1-2; D is possibly TRBD1 (6 bases). The source of this sequence is a woman older than 75 with acute or convalescent COVID-19. This chain's CDR3 is CASSSRQDFGYTF. CDR3 coding DNA: TGTGCCAGCAGCTCGAGACAGGATTTCGGCTACACCTTC.